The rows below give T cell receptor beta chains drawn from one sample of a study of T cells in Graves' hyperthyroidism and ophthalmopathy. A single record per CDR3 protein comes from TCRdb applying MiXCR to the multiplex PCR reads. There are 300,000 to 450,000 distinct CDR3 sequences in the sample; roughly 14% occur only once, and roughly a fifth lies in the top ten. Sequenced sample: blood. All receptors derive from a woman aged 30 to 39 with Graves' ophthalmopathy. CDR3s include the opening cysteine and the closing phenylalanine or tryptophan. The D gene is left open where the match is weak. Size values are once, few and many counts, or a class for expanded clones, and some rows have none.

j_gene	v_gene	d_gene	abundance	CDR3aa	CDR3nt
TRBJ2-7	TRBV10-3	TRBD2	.	CAISTTSGAYEQYF	TGTGCCATCAGTACCACTAGCGGGGCCTACGAGCAGTACTTC
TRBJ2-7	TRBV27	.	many	CASGPSYLQQYF	TGTGCCAGCGGTCCCAGTTATTTACAGCAGTACTTC
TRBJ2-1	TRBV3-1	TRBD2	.	CASSQEGGGAYNEQFF	TGTGCCAGCAGCCAAGAAGGCGGGGGTGCCTACAATGAGCAGTTCTTC
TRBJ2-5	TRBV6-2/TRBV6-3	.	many	CASRGVVRGETQYF	TGTGCCAGCAGGGGAGTGGTAAGGGGAGAGACCCAGTACTTC
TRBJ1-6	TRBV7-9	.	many	CASSLEGDNSPLHF	TGTGCCAGCAGCTTAGAGGGAGATAATTCACCCCTCCACTTT
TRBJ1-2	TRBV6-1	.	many	CASSYSRTREGYTF	TGTGCCAGCAGTTATTCTAGGACCCGAGAGGGCTACACCTTC
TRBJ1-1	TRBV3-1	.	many	CASSQEWGDTEAFF	TGTGCCAGCAGCCAAGAGTGGGGGGACACTGAAGCTTTCTTT
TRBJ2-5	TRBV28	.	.	CASTPGNQETQYF	TGTGCCAGCACCCCGGGGAACCAAGAGACCCAGTACTTC
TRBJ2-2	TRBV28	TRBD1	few	CASRQQGTSTGELFF	TGTGCCAGCAGGCAACAGGGGACCTCCACCGGGGAGCTGTTTTTT
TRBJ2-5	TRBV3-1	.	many	CASTPGRDPETQYF	TGTGCCAGCACTCCGGGAAGGGACCCAGAGACCCAGTACTTC
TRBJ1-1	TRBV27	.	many	CASSRTVNTEAFF	TGTGCCAGCAGCCGTACAGTGAACACTGAAGCTTTCTTT
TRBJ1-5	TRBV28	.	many	CASSPRRSNQPQHF	TGTGCCAGCAGTCCCCGACGGAGCAATCAGCCCCAGCATTTT
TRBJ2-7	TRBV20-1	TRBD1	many	CSAIDRGDEQYF	TGCAGTGCTATTGACAGGGGGGACGAGCAGTACTTC
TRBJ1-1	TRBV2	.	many	CASTKTENTKAFF	TGTGCCAGCACAAAGACAGAGAACACTAAAGCTTTCTTT
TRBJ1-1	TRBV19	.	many	CASFRQMNTEAFF	TGTGCCAGTTTTAGACAGATGAACACTGAAGCTTTCTTT
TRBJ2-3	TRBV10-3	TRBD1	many	CAITDRGEDTQYF	TGTGCCATCACGGACAGGGGAGAAGATACGCAGTATTTT
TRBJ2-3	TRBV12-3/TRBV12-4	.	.	CAGNHRGMGTDTQYF	TGTGCCGGCAACCATCGGGGGATGGGCACAGATACGCAGTATTTT
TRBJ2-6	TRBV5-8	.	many	CASSTGDQTMGANVLTF	TGTGCCAGCAGCACCGGGGACCAAACGATGGGGGCCAACGTCCTGACTTTC
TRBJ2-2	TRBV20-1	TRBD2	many	CSARDRLAGSTGELFF	TGCAGTGCTAGAGACCGACTAGCGGGGAGCACCGGGGAGCTGTTTTTT
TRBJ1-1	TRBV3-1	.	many	CASSQRVNTEAFF	TGTGCCAGCAGCCAGAGGGTGAACACTGAAGCTTTCTTT
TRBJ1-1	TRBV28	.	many	CASSNGLRQTEAFF	TGTGCCAGCTCCAATGGCCTTAGACAGACTGAAGCTTTCTTT
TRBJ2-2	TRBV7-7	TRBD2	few	CASSTRGGANGELFF	TGTGCTAGCAGCACCCGGGGGGGCGCCAACGGGGAGCTGTTTTTT
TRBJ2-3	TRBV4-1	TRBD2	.	CASSAWTSGTDTQYF	TGCGCCAGCAGCGCCTGGACTAGCGGCACAGATACGCAGTATTTT
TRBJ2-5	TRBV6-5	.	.	CASSYYGSEGETQYF	TGTGCCAGCAGTTACTACGGTAGCGAGGGGGAGACCCAGTACTTC
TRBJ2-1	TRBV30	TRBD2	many	CAWQLGLAGYNEQFF	TGTGCCTGGCAACTCGGACTAGCGGGGTACAATGAGCAGTTCTTC
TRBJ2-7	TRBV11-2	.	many	CASSLDLAGDEQYF	TGTGCCAGCAGCTTAGATCTCGCAGGGGACGAGCAGTACTTC
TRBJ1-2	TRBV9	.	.	CASSVDSVYGYTF	TGTGCCAGCAGCGTAGACAGTGTTTATGGCTACACCTTC
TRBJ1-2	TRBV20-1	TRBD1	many	CSARGTGGDDYGYTF	TGCAGTGCTAGAGGCACAGGGGGAGATGACTATGGCTACACCTTC